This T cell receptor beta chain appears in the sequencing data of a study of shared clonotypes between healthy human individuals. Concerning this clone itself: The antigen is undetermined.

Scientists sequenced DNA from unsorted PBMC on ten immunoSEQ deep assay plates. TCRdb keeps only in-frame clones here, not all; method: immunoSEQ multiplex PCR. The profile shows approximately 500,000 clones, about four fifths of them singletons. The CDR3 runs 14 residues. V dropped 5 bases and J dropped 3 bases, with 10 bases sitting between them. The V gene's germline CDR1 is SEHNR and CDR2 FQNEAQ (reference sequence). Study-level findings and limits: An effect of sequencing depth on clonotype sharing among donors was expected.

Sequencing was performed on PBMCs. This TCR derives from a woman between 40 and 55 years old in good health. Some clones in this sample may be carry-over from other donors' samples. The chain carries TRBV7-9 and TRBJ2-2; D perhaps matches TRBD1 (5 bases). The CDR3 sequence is CASSAGMDTGELFF. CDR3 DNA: TGTGCCAGCAGCGCAGGGATGGACACCGGGGAGCTGTTTTTT.